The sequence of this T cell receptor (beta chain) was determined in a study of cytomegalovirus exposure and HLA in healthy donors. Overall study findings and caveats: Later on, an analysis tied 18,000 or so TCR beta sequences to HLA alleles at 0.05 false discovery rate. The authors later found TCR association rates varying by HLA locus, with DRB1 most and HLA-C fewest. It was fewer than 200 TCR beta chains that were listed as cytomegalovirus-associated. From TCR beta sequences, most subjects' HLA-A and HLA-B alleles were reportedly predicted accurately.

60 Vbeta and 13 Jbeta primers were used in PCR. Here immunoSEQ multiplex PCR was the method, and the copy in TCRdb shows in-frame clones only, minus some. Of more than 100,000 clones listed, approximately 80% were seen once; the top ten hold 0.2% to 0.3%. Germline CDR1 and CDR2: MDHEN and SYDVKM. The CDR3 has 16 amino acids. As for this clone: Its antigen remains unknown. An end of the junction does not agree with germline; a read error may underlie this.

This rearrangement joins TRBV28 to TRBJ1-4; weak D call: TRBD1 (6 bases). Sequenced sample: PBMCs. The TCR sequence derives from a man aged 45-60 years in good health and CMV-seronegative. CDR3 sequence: CARSFPPGGAGEKLFF. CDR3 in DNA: TGTGCCCGCAGTTTCCCCCCGGGGGGGGCCGGGGAAAAACTGTTTTTT. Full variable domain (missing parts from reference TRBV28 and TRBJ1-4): DVKVTQSSRYLVKRTGEKVFLECVQDMDHENMFWYRQDPGLGLRLIYFSYDVKMKEKGDIPEGYSVSREKKERFSLILESASTNQTSMYLCARSFPPGGAGEKLFFGSGTQLSVL.